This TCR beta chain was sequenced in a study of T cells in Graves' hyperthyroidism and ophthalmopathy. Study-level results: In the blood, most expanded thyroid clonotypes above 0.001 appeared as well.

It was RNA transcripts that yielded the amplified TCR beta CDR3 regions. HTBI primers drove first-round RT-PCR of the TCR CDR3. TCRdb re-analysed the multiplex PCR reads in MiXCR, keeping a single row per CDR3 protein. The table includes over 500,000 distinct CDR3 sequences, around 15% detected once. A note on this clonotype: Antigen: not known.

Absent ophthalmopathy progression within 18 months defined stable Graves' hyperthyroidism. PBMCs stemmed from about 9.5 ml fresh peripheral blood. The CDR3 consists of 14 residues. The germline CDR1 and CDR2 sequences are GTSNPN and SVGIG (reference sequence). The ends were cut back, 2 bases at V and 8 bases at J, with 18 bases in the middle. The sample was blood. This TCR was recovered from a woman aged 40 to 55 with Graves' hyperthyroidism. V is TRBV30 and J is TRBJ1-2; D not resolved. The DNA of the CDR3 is TGTGCCTGGAGTAAATCGGGGTTCCCCCACGGCTACACCTTC. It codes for CAWSKSGFPHGYTF.